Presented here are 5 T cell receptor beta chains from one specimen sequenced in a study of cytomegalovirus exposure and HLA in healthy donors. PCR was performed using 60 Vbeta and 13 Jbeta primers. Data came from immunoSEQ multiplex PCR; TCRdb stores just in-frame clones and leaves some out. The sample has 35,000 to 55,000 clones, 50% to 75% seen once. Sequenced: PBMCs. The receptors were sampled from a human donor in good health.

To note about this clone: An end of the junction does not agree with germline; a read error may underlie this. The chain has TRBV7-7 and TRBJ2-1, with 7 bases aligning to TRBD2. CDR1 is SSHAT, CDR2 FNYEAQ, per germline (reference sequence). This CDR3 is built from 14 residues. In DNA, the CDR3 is TGTGCTAGCAGCTTAGCGGGCGGGGTCGGTGAGCAGTTCTTC. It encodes CASSLAGGVGEQFF. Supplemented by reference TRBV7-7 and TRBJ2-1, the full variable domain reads GAGVSQSPRYKVTKRGQDVTLRCDPISSHATLYWYQQALGQGPEFLTYFNYEAQPDKSGLPSDRFSAERPEGSISTLTIQRTEQRDSAMYRCASSLAGGVGEQFFGPGTRLTVL.

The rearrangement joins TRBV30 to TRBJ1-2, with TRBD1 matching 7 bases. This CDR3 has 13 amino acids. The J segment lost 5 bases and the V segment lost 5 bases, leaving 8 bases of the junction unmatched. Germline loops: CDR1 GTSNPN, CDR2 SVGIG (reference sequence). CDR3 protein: CAWDRQGAYGYTF. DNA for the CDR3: TGTGCCTGGGATAGACAGGGAGCGTATGGCTACACCTTC. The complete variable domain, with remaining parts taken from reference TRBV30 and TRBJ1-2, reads SQTIHQWPATLVQPVGSPLSLECTVEGTSNPNLYWYRQAAGRGLQLLFYSVGIGQISSEVPQNLSASRPQDRQFILSSKKLLLSDSGFYLCAWDRQGAYGYTFGSGTRLTVV.

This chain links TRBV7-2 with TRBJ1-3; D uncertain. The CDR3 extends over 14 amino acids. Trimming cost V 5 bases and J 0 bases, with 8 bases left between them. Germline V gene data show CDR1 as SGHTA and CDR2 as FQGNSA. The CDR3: CASSVQASGNTIYF. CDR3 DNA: TGTGCCAGCAGCGTCCAAGCCTCTGGAAACACCATATATTTT.

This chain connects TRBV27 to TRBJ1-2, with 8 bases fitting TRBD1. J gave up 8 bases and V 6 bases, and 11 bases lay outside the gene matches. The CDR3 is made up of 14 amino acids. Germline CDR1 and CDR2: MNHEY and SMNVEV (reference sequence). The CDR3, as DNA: TGTGCCAGCAGCCTCAGGGGGCATTTAGGGGGCTACACCTTC. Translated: CASSLRGHLGGYTF.

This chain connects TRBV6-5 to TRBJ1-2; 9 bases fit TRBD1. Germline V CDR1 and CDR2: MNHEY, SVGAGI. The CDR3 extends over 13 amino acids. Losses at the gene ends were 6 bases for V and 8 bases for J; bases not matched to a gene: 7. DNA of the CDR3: TGTGCCAGCAGGAACAGGGGGCGCGTGGGCTACACCTTC. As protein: CASRNRGRVGYTF.